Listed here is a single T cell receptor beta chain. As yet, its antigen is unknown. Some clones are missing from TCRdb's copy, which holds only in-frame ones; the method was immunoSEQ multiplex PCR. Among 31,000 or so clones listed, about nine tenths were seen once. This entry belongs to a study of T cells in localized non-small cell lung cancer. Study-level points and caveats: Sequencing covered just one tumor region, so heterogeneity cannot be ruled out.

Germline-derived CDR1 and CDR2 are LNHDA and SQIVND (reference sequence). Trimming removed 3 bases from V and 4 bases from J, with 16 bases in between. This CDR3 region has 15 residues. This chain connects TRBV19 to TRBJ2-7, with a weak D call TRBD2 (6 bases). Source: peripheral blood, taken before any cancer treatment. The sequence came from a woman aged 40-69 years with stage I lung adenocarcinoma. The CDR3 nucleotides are TGTGCCAGTAGTATGGGAGGTGGAAGAACATACGAGCAGTACTTC. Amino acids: CASSMGGGRTYEQYF.